A single sample is the source of the 3 T cell receptor beta chains below, sequenced in a study of glioma-infiltrating T cells. TCR alpha and beta CDR3 regions were amplified from RNA using iRepertoire nested multiplex PCR. TCRdb itself ran the multiplex PCR reads through MiXCR, one entry per CDR3 protein. This sample yields over 140,000 distinct CDR3 sequences, of which roughly two fifths are seen a single time; over 15% belongs to the top ten. Sequencing was done on a sample of glioma tissue, nonneoplastic brain tissue, or PBMCs (not recorded which). The origin of the receptors is a human donor with low-grade glioma or glioblastoma, undergoing nonglioma brain surgery, or in good health (not recorded which).

The V and J genes are TRBV7-2 and TRBJ2-3, with 10 bases matching TRBD2. J lost 1 base, V lost 5 bases, and 3 bases had no gene match. CDR3 length: 15 amino acids. The germline gives CDR1 SGHTA, CDR2 FQGNSA. CDR3 sequence: CASSHLAGGTDTQYF. The CDR3 DNA follows: TGTGCCAGCAGCCATCTAGCGGGGGGCACAGATACGCAGTATTTT.

This chain joins TRBV7-2 and TRBJ2-1; TRBD2 agrees at 7 bases. The germline gives CDR1 SGHTA, CDR2 FQGNSA. There are 15 residues in the CDR3. The junction had 12 bases not matched to a gene; V was cut back by 4 bases and J by 9 bases. CDR3 sequence reads: CASSYAGDLTVEQFF. The CDR3 coding sequence is TGTGCCAGCAGCTACGCGGGGGACCTTACAGTTGAGCAGTTCTTC.

The J gene is TRBJ2-7, the V gene TRBV2; D is undetermined. The ends were cut back, 7 bases at V and 0 bases at J, with 7 bases in the middle. The CDR3 is 12 residues long. Germline V CDR1 and CDR2: SNHLY, FYNNEI. CDR3 in DNA: TGTGCCAGCAAGGAACACTCCTACGAGCAGTACTTC. Protein sequence: CASKEHSYEQYF.